These 6 T cell receptor beta chains originate from one sample sequenced in a study of Ad26.COV2.S vaccination and SARS-CoV-2 variants. Documented treatment: roughly 19 received Ad26.COV2.S at low or high dose, single or two shots; roughly 5 received placebo; per-sample allocation not given. Samples came from day 63 after the first vaccine or placebo injection. Sequencing was performed with immunoSEQ multiplex PCR; in TCRdb, only in-frame clones are kept and a portion is missing. Here the sample spans about 350,000 clones, less than 90% being singletons. The material sequenced was peripheral blood, taken in a trial of Ad26.COV2.S vaccine versus placebo. The receptors derive from a person between 18 and 60 years old who received the Ad26.COV2.S COVID-19 vaccine or a placebo.

This clone was recorded only once. The J gene is TRBJ2-5, the V gene TRBV19; D call uncertain. CDR3 length: 15 amino acids. V was clipped by 9 bases and J by 2 bases, with 19 bases between them. CDR1 is LNHDA, CDR2 SQIVND, per germline (reference sequence). The CDR3 sequence: CASGPVASPQETQYF. The DNA of the CDR3 is TGTGCCAGCGGGCCGGTGGCATCCCCGCAAGAGACCCAGTACTTC.

Here the CDR3 reads CAIRGAGGTEAFF. CDR3 nucleotide sequence: TGTGCCATCAGAGGGGCAGGGGGCACTGAAGCTTTCTTT. J is TRBJ1-1 and V is TRBV10-3; 7 bases are shared with TRBD1. This CDR3 region has 13 residues. After removal of 6 bases from V and 4 bases from J, the junction contained 5 bases not matched to a gene. Germline V gives CDR1 ENHRY, CDR2 SYGVKD.

The chain links TRBV7-2 to TRBJ1-2; tentative D call: TRBD1 (6 bases). In germline, CDR1 is SGHTA, CDR2 FQGNSA. This CDR3 comprises 13 residues. Trimming left V 6 bases short and J 7 bases short, with 15 bases between. The CDR3 region is CASRRQVPGGYTF. DNA for the CDR3: TGTGCCAGCAGAAGACAGGTCCCGGGTGGCTACACCTTC.

The chain links TRBV14 to TRBJ2-1, with 7 bases lining up with TRBD2. The CDR3 is 15 residues long. From germline, CDR1 is SGHDN and CDR2 FVKESK. The junction had 13 bases not matched to a gene; V was cut back by 4 bases and J by 10 bases. Written as DNA, the CDR3 is TGTGCCAGCAGCCCCTTTAGCGGGCTCTCCAAGGAGCAGTTCTTC. Protein product: CASSPFSGLSKEQFF.

The chain is built from TRBV10-3 and TRBJ1-2; D might be TRBD1 (5 bases). The ends were cut back, 7 bases at V and 2 bases at J, with 8 bases in the middle. CDR1 is ENHRY and CDR2 is SYGVKD in the germline V gene. The CDR3 loop spans 12 amino acids. CDR3 in DNA: TGTGCCATCACGAAGGGGAACTATGGCTACACCTTC. The encoded protein is CAITKGNYGYTF.

The chain employs TRBV7-8 and TRBJ2-1, with a tentative D call TRBD2 (5 bases). The CDR3 has 14 amino acids. CDR1 is SGHVS and CDR2 is FQNEAQ in the germline V gene. Trimming removed 5 bases at V and 7 bases at J, with 15 bases between. The CDR3 spells CASSPPGLGNEQFF. In DNA, the CDR3 is TGTGCCAGCAGCCCGCCGGGGTTAGGAAATGAGCAGTTCTTC.